The 4 T cell receptor beta chains below come from one sample, sequenced in a study of regulatory T cells in long-lasting Graves disease. iRepertoire HTBI primers and Arm-PCR of CDR3 regions built TCR beta libraries. TCRdb called the multiplex PCR reads again in MiXCR, with one record for every CDR3 protein. The table lists some 600,000 distinct CDR3 sequences, roughly a sixth of them singletons, with around 12% in the top ten. The sample's time point: newly diagnosed GD, antithyroid drugs for less than 3 months. TCR sequences were obtained from RNA taken from PBMCs. The same sample was also studied in work on T cells in Graves' hyperthyroidism and ophthalmopathy.

The material sequenced was peripheral blood mononuclear cells (PBMCs), taken at new diagnosis, from a patient treated with antithyroid drugs. The receptor source for this set is a man between 18 and 29 years old with Graves disease.

This clonotype has just a few counts. One end of the junction is discordant with germline, which a read error may explain. This chain connects TRBV28 to TRBJ2-7; maybe TRBD2 (5 bases). The CDR3 spans 13 residues. Germline CDR1 and CDR2: MDHEN and SYDVKM. Written as DNA, the CDR3 is TGTGCCAGCAGTTTTGAGGGCCTCACCCGGCCCGACTTC. Amino acid sequence: CASSFEGLTRPDF.

This sequence joins TRBV19 and TRBJ2-1, with 11 positions matching TRBD2. CDR3 length: 16 amino acids. V was clipped by 5 bases and J by 4 bases; unmatched bases: 7. Germline V gene lookup returns CDR1 LNHDA and CDR2 SQIVND (reference sequence). The CDR3 sequence is CASSVAGGSRYNEQFF. CDR3 bases: TGTGCCAGTAGTGTAGCGGGAGGGTCCCGATACAATGAGCAGTTCTTC.

This clonotype has just a few counts. The gene calls are TRBV3-1 and TRBJ2-7; 7 nucleotides agree with TRBD2. J was trimmed by 6 bases and V by 4 bases; bases with no gene match: 6. CDR1 is LGHDT, CDR2 YNNKEL, per germline (reference sequence). The length of the CDR3 is 13 residues. The CDR3 reads CASSRDSGREQYF. CDR3 coding DNA: TGTGCCAGCAGCCGCGATAGCGGGCGCGAGCAGTACTTC.

V is TRBV5-1 and J is TRBJ2-5; the D is unclear. Trimming left V 2 bases short and J 5 bases short, with 13 bases between. CDR3 length: 14 residues. The germline V gene encodes CDR1 SGHRS and CDR2 YFSETQ. This chain's CDR3 is CASSLRRSPETQYF. The CDR3 DNA reads TGCGCCAGCAGCTTACGTCGGTCACCCGAGACCCAGTACTTC.